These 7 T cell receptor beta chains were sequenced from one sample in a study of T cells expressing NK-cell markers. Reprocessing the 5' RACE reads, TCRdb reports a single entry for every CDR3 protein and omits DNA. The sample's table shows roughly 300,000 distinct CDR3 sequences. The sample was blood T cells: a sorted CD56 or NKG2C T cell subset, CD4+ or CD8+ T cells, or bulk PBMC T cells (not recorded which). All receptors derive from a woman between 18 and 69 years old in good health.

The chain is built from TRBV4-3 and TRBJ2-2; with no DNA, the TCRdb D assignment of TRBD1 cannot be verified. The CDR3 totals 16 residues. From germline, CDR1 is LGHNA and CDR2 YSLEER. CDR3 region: CASSHRTGGDTGELFF.

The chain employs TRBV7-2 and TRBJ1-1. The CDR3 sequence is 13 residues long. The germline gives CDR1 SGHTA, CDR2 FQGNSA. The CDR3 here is CASSFDWNTEAFF.

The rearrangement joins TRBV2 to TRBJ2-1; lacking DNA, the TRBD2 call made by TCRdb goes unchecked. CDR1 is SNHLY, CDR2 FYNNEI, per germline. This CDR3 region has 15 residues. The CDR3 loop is CASSRGTSGSNEQFF. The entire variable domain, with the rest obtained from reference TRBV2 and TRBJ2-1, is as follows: EPEVTQTPSHQVTQMGQEVILRCVPISNHLYFYWYRQILGQKVEFLVSFYNNEISEKSEIFDDQFSVERPDGSNFTLKIRSTKLEDSAMYFCASSRGTSGSNEQFFGPGTRLTVL.

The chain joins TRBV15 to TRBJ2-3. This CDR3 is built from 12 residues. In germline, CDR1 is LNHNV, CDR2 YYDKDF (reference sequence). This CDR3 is CATSLRWDTQYF.

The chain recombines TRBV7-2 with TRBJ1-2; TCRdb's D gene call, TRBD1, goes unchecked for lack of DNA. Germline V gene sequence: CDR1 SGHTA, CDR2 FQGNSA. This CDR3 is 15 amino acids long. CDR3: CASSLEFLTGYGYTF.

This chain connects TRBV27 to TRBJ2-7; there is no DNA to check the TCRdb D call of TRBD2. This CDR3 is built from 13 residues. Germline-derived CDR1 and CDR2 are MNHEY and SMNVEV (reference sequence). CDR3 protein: CASSRAGGPQQYF.

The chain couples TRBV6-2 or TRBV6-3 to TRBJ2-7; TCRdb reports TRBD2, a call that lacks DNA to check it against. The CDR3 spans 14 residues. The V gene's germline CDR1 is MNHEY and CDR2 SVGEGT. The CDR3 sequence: CASSYQRELGEQYF.